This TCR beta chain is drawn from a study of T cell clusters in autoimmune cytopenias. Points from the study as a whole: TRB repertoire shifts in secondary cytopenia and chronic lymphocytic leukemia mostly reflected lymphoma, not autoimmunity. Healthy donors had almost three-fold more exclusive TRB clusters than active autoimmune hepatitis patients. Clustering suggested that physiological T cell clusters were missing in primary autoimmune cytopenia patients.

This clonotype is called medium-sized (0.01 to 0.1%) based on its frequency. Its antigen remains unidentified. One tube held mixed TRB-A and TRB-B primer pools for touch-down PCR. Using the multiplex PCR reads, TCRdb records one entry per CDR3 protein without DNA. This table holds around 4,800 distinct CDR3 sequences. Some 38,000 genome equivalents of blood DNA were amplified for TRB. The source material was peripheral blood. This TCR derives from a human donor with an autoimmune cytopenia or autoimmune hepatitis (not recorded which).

CDR3 loop: CASTVVQGYYNEQFF. J is TRBJ2-1 and V is TRBV7-2; TCRdb's D call of TRBD1 is untestable without DNA. Germline CDR1 reads SGHTA; CDR2 reads FQGNSA. The length of the CDR3 is 15 residues.